This is a list of T cell receptor beta chains from one sample in a study of cytotoxic CD8 clonotypes in ibrutinib-treated CLL. Libraries were prepared by immunoSEQ multiplex PCR; TCRdb keeps only in-frame clonotypes and omits some of them. Among 150,000 to 200,000 clones listed, around 72% were seen once. The sample was PBMCs, taken after 24 months of ibrutinib treatment. The source of these receptors is a human donor with chronic lymphocytic leukemia. The CDR3 runs from the conserved cysteine through the conserved F or W. A D gene is named only where the DNA matches it firmly. The size of a clone is reported for some rows only, either as once, few or many, or as a class for expanded clones.

d_call: TRBD1
clone_size: -
v_call: TRBV27
j_call: TRBJ1-2
cdr3_aa: CASSGDRFYGYTF
cdr3_nt: TGTGCCAGCAGTGGGGACAGGTTCTATGGCTACACCTTC

d_call: -
clone_size: few
v_call: TRBV7-9
j_call: TRBJ1-2
cdr3_aa: CASSQTVYYGYTF
cdr3_nt: TGTGCCAGCAGCCAGACAGTGTACTATGGCTACACCTTC

d_call: -
clone_size: -
v_call: TRBV19
j_call: TRBJ2-3
cdr3_aa: CASKEFRRDGDTQYF
cdr3_nt: TGTGCCAGTAAAGAATTTAGGCGGGATGGAGATACGCAGTATTTT

d_call: -
clone_size: -
v_call: TRBV28
j_call: TRBJ2-5
cdr3_aa: CASSLWAVRDSDF
cdr3_nt: TGTGCCAGCAGTTTATGGGCCGTAAGGGATTCGGACTTC

d_call: -
clone_size: -
v_call: TRBV4-1
j_call: TRBJ2-6
cdr3_aa: CASSNQGDSGANVLTF
cdr3_nt: TGCGCCAGCAGCAACCAGGGTGACTCTGGGGCCAACGTCCTGACTTTC

d_call: -
clone_size: -
v_call: TRBV5-6
j_call: TRBJ1-3
cdr3_aa: CASSLRSWGLGNTIYF
cdr3_nt: TGTGCCAGCAGCTTACGGTCGTGGGGGCTAGGAAACACCATATATTTT

d_call: -
clone_size: -
v_call: TRBV19
j_call: TRBJ2-6
cdr3_aa: CASSQGGSGANVLTF
cdr3_nt: TGTGCCAGTAGTCAGGGGGGGAGTGGGGCCAACGTCCTGACTTTC

d_call: TRBD1
clone_size: -
v_call: TRBV7-3
j_call: TRBJ2-3
cdr3_aa: CASSLTDRDTDTQYF
cdr3_nt: TGTGCCAGCAGCTTAACGGACAGGGACACAGATACGCAGTATTTT

d_call: -
clone_size: few
v_call: TRBV7-9
j_call: TRBJ2-7
cdr3_aa: CASSLAPHGDGSYEQYF
cdr3_nt: TGTGCCAGCAGCTTAGCCCCACATGGTGATGGGTCTTACGAGCAGTACTTC

d_call: TRBD2
clone_size: -
v_call: TRBV6-5
j_call: TRBJ2-2
cdr3_aa: CASRRTSGNTGELFF
cdr3_nt: TGTGCCAGCCGCCGGACTAGCGGTAACACCGGGGAGCTGTTTTTT

d_call: TRBD2
clone_size: -
v_call: TRBV18
j_call: TRBJ2-7
cdr3_aa: CASSETTGGYEQYF
cdr3_nt: TGTGCCAGCTCCGAGACGACGGGAGGGTACGAGCAGTACTTC

d_call: TRBD2
clone_size: -
v_call: TRBV9
j_call: TRBJ2-7
cdr3_aa: CASSVEGSGGFYEQYF
cdr3_nt: TGTGCCAGCAGCGTAGAGGGTAGCGGGGGATTCTACGAGCAGTACTTC

d_call: TRBD1
clone_size: -
v_call: TRBV5-4
j_call: TRBJ1-2
cdr3_aa: CASSEPGQHLYGYTF
cdr3_nt: TGTGCCAGCAGCGAACCGGGACAGCACCTCTATGGCTACACCTTC

d_call: -
clone_size: -
v_call: TRBV15
j_call: TRBJ2-1
cdr3_aa: CATSRDGGLTINYNEQFF
cdr3_nt: TGTGCCACCAGCAGAGATGGGGGACTTACAATTAACTACAATGAGCAGTTCTTC

d_call: -
clone_size: -
v_call: TRBV21-1
j_call: TRBJ1-2
cdr3_aa: CASPGTAYGYTF
cdr3_nt: TGTGCCAGCCCTGGGACAGCATATGGCTACACCTTC

d_call: TRBD1
clone_size: -
v_call: TRBV5-1
j_call: TRBJ1-3
cdr3_aa: CASSLGTASGNTIYF
cdr3_nt: TGCGCCAGCAGCTTAGGGACAGCCTCTGGAAACACCATATATTTT

d_call: -
clone_size: -
v_call: TRBV6-9
j_call: TRBJ2-7
cdr3_aa: CASSYWSPGSYEQYF
cdr3_nt: TGTGCCAGCAGTTATTGGTCCCCCGGGAGTTACGAGCAGTACTTC

d_call: TRBD1
clone_size: -
v_call: TRBV7-8
j_call: TRBJ1-1
cdr3_aa: CASSSRTGDTEAFF
cdr3_nt: TGTGCCAGCAGCTCTCGGACAGGGGACACTGAAGCTTTCTTT

d_call: TRBD1
clone_size: -
v_call: TRBV27
j_call: TRBJ2-7
cdr3_aa: CASRDRGRYEQYF
cdr3_nt: TGTGCCAGCAGGGACAGGGGGCGATACGAGCAGTACTTC

d_call: -
clone_size: few
v_call: TRBV5-4
j_call: TRBJ1-3
cdr3_aa: CASSLAGAGNTIYF
cdr3_nt: TGTGCCAGCAGCTTGGCAGGGGCTGGAAACACCATATATTTT

d_call: -
clone_size: few
v_call: TRBV14
j_call: TRBJ2-3
cdr3_aa: CASSPRTGDTQYF
cdr3_nt: TGTGCCAGCAGCCCGCGGACTGGAGATACGCAGTATTTT

d_call: TRBD1
clone_size: -
v_call: TRBV9
j_call: TRBJ2-2
cdr3_aa: CASSVRRTGNTGELFF
cdr3_nt: TGTGCCAGCAGCGTACGGAGGACAGGGAACACCGGGGAGCTGTTTTTT